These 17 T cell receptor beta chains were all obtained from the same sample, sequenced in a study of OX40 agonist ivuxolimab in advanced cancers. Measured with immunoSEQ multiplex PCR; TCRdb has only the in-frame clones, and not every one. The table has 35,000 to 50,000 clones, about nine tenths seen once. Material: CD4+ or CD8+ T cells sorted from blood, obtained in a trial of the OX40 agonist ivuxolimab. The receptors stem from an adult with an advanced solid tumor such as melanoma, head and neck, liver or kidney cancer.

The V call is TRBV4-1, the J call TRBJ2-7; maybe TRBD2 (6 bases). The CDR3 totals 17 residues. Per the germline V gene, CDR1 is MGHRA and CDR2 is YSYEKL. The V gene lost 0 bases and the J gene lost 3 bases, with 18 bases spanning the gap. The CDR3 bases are TGCGCCAGCAGCCAAGATTTGGGGGGTCTTCCCTTCTACGAGCAGTACTTC. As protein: CASSQDLGGLPFYEQYF.

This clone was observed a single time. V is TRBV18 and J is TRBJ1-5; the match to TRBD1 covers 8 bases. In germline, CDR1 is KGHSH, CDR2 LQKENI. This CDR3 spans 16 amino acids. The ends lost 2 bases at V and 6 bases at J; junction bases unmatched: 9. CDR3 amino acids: CASSPGRQGASQPQHF. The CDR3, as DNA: TGTGCCAGCTCACCAGGGAGGCAGGGGGCTTCTCAGCCCCAGCATTTT.

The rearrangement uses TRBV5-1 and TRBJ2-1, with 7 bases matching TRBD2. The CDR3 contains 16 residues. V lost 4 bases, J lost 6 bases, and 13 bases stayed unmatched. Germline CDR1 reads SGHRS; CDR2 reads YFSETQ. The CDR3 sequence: CASSPLSGKTVNEQFF. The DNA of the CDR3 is TGCGCCAGCAGCCCTCTAAGCGGGAAAACGGTCAATGAGCAGTTCTTC.

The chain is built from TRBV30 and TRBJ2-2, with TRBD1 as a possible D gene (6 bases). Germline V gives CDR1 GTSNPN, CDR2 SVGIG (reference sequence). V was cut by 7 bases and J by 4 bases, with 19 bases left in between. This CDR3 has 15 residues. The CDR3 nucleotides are TGTGCCTCAGAATATCCGGGACAATCCACCGGGGAGCTGTTTTTT. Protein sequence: CASEYPGQSTGELFF. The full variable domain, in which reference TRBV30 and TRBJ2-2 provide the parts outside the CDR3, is SQTIHQWPATLVQPVGSPLSLECTVEGTSNPNLYWYRQAAGRGLQLLFYSVGIGQISSEVPQNLSASRPQDRQFILSSKKLLLSDSGFYLCASEYPGQSTGELFFGEGSRLTVL.

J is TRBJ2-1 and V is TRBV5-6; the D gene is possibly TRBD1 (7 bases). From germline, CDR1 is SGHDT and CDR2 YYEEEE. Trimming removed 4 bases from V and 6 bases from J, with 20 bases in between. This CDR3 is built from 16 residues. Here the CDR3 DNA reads TGTGCCAGCAGCGACTTAGGGGCTCAGGGGGGCAATGAGCAGTTCTTC. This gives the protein CASSDLGAQGGNEQFF.

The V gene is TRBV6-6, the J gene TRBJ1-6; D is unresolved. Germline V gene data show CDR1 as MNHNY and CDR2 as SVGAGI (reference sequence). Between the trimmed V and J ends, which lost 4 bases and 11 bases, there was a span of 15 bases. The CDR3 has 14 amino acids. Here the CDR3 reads CASSSPDERTPLHF. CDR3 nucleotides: TGTGCCAGCAGTTCCCCGGACGAGAGGACACCCCTCCACTTT.

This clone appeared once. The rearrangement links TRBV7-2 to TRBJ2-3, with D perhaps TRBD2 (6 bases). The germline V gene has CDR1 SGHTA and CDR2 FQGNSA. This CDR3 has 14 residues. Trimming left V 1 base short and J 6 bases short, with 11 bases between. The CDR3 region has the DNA TGTGCCAGCAGCTTAGTGGGGGGAATGGATACGCAGTATTTT. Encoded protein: CASSLVGGMDTQYF. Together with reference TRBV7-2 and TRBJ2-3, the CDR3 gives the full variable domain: GAGVSQSPSNKVTEKGKDVELRCDPISGHTALYWYRQSLGQGLEFLIYFQGNSAPDKSGLPSDRFSAERTGGSVSTLTIQRTQQEDSAVYLCASSLVGGMDTQYFGPGTRLTVL.

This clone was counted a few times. CDR3 coding DNA: TGCGCCAGCAGCCAAGCCGGACAGGCCAGGCCAGAGACCCAGTACTTC. It encodes CASSQAGQARPETQYF. The V call is TRBV4-1, the J call TRBJ2-5; TRBD1 agrees at 7 bases. CDR3 length: 16 residues. J gave up 4 bases and V 1 base, and 9 bases lay outside the gene matches. The germline gives CDR1 MGHRA, CDR2 YSYEKL.

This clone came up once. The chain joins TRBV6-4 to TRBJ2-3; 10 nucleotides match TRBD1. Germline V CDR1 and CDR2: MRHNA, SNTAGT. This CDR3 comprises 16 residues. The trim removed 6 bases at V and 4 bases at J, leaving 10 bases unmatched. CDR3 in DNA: TGTGCCAGCAGACCTCAGGTGACAGGGGGCGCAGATACGCAGTATTTT. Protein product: CASRPQVTGGADTQYF.

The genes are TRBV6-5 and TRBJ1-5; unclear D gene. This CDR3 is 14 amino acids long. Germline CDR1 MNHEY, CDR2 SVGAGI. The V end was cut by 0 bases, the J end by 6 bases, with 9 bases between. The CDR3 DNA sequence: TGTGCCAGCAGTTACTCTGGGAAAGGTCAGCCCCAGCATTTT. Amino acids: CASSYSGKGQPQHF.

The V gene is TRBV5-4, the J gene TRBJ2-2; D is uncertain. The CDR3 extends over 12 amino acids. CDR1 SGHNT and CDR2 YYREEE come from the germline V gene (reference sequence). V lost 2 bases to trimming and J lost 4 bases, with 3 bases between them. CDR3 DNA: TGTGCCAGCAGCTTTCCCACCGGGGAGCTGTTTTTT. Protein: CASSFPTGELFF.

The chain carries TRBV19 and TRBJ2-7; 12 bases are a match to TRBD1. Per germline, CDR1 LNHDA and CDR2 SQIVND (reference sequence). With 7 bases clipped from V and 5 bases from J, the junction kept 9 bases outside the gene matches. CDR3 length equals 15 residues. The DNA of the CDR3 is TGTGCCAGTAACAAGGGACAGGGGGCGGTCGACGAGCAGTACTTC. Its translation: CASNKGQGAVDEQYF. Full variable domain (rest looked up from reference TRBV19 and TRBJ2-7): DGGITQSPKYLFRKEGQNVTLSCEQNLNHDAMYWYRQDPGQGLRLIYYSQIVNDFQKGDIAEGYSVSREKKESFPLTVTSAQKNPTAFYLCASNKGQGAVDEQYFGPGTRLTVT.

The CDR3 here is CASSLPQGGANTEAFF. CDR3 DNA: TGTGCCAGCAGCTTACCGCAAGGAGGGGCTAACACTGAAGCTTTCTTT. The chain uses TRBV11-2 and TRBJ1-1; D may be TRBD1 (5 bases). V was clipped by 2 bases and J by 2 bases, with 15 bases between them. The CDR3 sequence is 16 residues long. Germline CDR1 is SGHAT and CDR2 is FQNNGV.

The DNA of the CDR3 is TGTGCCAGCAGTTTATACTCAATCCCCTACGAGCAGTACTTC. As protein: CASSLYSIPYEQYF. The chain has TRBV27 and TRBJ2-7; D not resolved. V was pared by 1 base and J by 2 bases, with 9 bases between. The CDR3 spans 14 residues. Germline V gives CDR1 MNHEY, CDR2 SMNVEV (reference sequence).

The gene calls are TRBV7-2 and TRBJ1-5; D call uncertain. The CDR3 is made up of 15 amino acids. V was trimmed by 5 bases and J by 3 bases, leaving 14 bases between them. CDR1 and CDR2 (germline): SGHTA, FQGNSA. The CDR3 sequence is CASSLLGPLNQPQHF. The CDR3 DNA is TGTGCCAGCAGCCTTTTGGGTCCCCTCAATCAGCCCCAGCATTTT.

The CDR3 DNA is TGTGCCTGGAGTCCGGGGGCATATGATTCACCCCTCCACTTT. Encoded protein: CAWSPGAYDSPLHF. The rearrangement uses TRBV30 and TRBJ1-6; tentative D call: TRBD1 (6 bases). V lost 2 bases and J lost 8, with 13 bases in between. From germline, CDR1 is GTSNPN and CDR2 SVGIG (reference sequence). The CDR3 runs to 14 residues.

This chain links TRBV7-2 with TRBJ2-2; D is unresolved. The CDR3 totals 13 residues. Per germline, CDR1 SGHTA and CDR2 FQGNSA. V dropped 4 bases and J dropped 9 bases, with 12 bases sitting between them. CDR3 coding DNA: TGTGCCAGCAGCTCCCAGATCCCTCGGGAGCTGTTTTTT. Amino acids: CASSSQIPRELFF.